This T cell receptor beta chain originates from a study of T cells after yellow fever vaccination. 5'RACE template switching added a universal primer site and UMIs to TCR cDNA. In TCRdb, the 5' RACE reads were re-called with MiXCR into one record per CDR3 protein. The sample has almost 600,000 distinct CDR3 sequences, roughly 14% seen once. As regards this clonotype: Its specificity is not known.

Whole-study results and caveats: Detected again after the booster were most primary-vaccination clones, at 95% to 98% CD4 and approximately 85% CD8. When the response was secondary, it was weaker but reached its peak faster, day 5 versus 15. Abundant contaminating clonotypes from the bulk population could appear in FACS-sorted repertoires.

CDR1 is MNHEY and CDR2 is SVGEGT in the germline V gene. This CDR3 spans 21 amino acids. V lost 4 bases and J lost 3, with 34 bases in between. This chain connects TRBV6-2 or TRBV6-3 to TRBJ2-7; perhaps TRBD2 as D (5 bases). The sequence came from a man aged 25 to 40 who received the YFV17D yellow fever vaccine. Sequenced here: PBMCs, sampled on the day of the yellow fever booster vaccination. The CDR3 region is CASSSLGARVMLSSAGYEQYF. For the CDR3, the DNA is TGTGCCAGCAGTTCCCTTGGAGCGCGGGTGATGTTAAGTTCGGCAGGCTACGAGCAGTACTTC.